One and the same sample provided the 5 T cell receptor beta chains below, sequenced in a study of blood T cells in healthy people across ages. A sample-barcoded 5' primer and a J-beta primer mix were used in a second PCR of about 6 to 12 cycles. TCRdb reprocessed the 5' RACE reads with MiXCR, giving one entry per CDR3 protein. The sample has some 750,000 distinct CDR3 sequences, about 24% seen once. The sequencing input was blood. These receptors came from a man between 65 and 85 years old in good health.

In its sample, this clonotype was seen a few times. The genes are TRBV4-2 and TRBJ2-5, with a possible D match to TRBD2 (6 bases). Germline CDR1 LGHNA, CDR2 YNFKEQ. The CDR3 consists of 14 residues. V was trimmed by 8 bases and J by 3 bases, leaving 16 bases between them. Here the CDR3 DNA reads TGTGCCAGCGGGAGGAGTGGGACGGAAGAGACCCAGTACTTC. This codes for CASGRSGTEETQYF.

This clonotype was seen a handful of times. V gene TRBV13 combines with J gene TRBJ1-4, with a tentative D call TRBD1 (6 bases). Trimming removed 5 bases at V and 0 bases at J, with 13 bases between. Germline CDR1 is PRHDT and CDR2 is FYEKMQ (reference sequence). This CDR3 spans 16 amino acids. The CDR3 here is CASSARTDPTNEKLFF. DNA for the CDR3: TGTGCCAGCAGCGCCCGGACAGACCCAACTAATGAAAAACTGTTTTTT.

The rearrangement uses TRBV5-1 and TRBJ2-5; 7 bases are shared with TRBD1. CDR1 is SGHRS and CDR2 is YFSETQ in the germline V gene. Losses at the gene ends were 0 bases for V and 6 bases for J; bases not matched to a gene: 5. The CDR3 is 14 residues long. The CDR3 nucleotides are TGCGCCAGCAGCTTGGAGCAGGGGGTAAAGACCCAGTACTTC. This encodes CASSLEQGVKTQYF.

The rearrangement uses TRBV7-9 and TRBJ2-1; 9 bases map to TRBD2. Germline CDR1 SEHNR, CDR2 FQNEAQ (reference sequence). The CDR3 has 15 amino acids. V was clipped by 5 bases and J by 2 bases; unmatched bases: 4. CDR3 nucleotides: TGTGCCAGCAGCACGAGCGGGGGGCCCTACAATGAGCAGTTCTTC. Its protein product is CASSTSGGPYNEQFF. Full variable domain (outside the CDR3, taken from reference TRBV7-9 and TRBJ2-1): DTGVSQNPRHKITKRGQNVTFRCDPISEHNRLYWYRQTLGQGPEFLTYFQNEAQLEKSRLLSDRFSAERPKGSFSTLEIQRTEQGDSAMYLCASSTSGGPYNEQFFGPGTRLTVL.

This chain links TRBV5-1 with TRBJ1-2; TRBD1 aligns across 8 bases. The CDR3 totals 16 residues. Per germline, CDR1 SGHRS and CDR2 YFSETQ. V shed 1 base and J 2 bases; nucleotides not matched to a gene: 7. CDR3 amino acids: CASSLLTGVANYGYTF. CDR3 nucleotide sequence: TGCGCCAGCAGCTTGCTGACAGGGGTTGCGAACTATGGCTACACCTTC.